These 21 T cell receptor beta chains originate from one sample sequenced in a study of cytomegalovirus exposure and HLA in healthy donors. The PCR contained 60 Vbeta and 13 Jbeta primers. Libraries were prepared by immunoSEQ multiplex PCR; TCRdb keeps only in-frame clonotypes and omits some of them. Seen here are roughly 100,000 clones, roughly 71% observed once, and the top ten hold 2.5% to 3.5%. Sequencing used PBMCs. Every receptor here comes from a male donor in good health and CMV-seropositive.

This chain links TRBV6-6 with TRBJ2-3; 8 bases match TRBD1. This CDR3 region has 14 residues. From germline, CDR1 is MNHNY and CDR2 SVGAGI (reference sequence). Trimming removed 6 bases from V and 6 bases from J; junction bases left unmatched: 8. DNA of the CDR3: TGTGCCAGCAGCAGACAGGGGAGCAGGGATACGCAGTATTTT. This codes for CASSRQGSRDTQYF.

In its sample, this clone was seen once. This chain links TRBV7-2 with TRBJ1-3, with 8 bases that match TRBD1. Germline CDR1 and CDR2: SGHTA and FQGNSA. After removal of 4 bases from V and 0 bases from J, the junction contained 5 bases not matched to a gene. This CDR3 spans 16 amino acids. CDR3 sequence: CASSYSTGGSGNTIYF. The CDR3 DNA reads TGTGCCAGCAGCTACAGCACAGGGGGCTCTGGAAACACCATATATTTT.

CDR3 in DNA: TGCGCCAGCAGCAGCCCTAGAGACTCCTCTGGAAACACCATATATTTT. Protein product: CASSSPRDSSGNTIYF. The V and J genes are TRBV5-1 and TRBJ1-3, with D unclear. The CDR3 extends over 16 amino acids. CDR1 is SGHRS, CDR2 YFSETQ, per germline. V dropped 4 bases and J dropped 0 bases, with 14 bases sitting between them.

V is TRBV7-8 and J is TRBJ2-3, with 8 nucleotides matching TRBD2. Germline lookup yields CDR1 SGHVS and CDR2 FQNEAQ. The junction had 11 bases not matched to a gene; V was cut back by 6 bases and J by 0 bases. There are 17 residues in the CDR3. CDR3 DNA sequence: TGTGCCAGCAGTCACGGGAGGGCCGGTCCTAGCACAGATACGCAGTATTTT. Protein: CASSHGRAGPSTDTQYF.

This clone was detected a few times. The J gene is TRBJ2-7, the V gene TRBV5-1; 10 nucleotides agree with TRBD1. With 0 bases clipped from V and 3 bases from J, the junction kept 0 bases outside the gene matches. This CDR3 comprises 14 residues. CDR1 is SGHRS, CDR2 YFSETQ, per germline. The CDR3 sequence: CASSLGDRGYEQYF. The CDR3 nucleotides read TGCGCCAGCAGCTTGGGGGACAGGGGCTACGAGCAGTACTTC.

V gene TRBV5-5 combines with J gene TRBJ1-1, with unresolved D. Trimming removed 1 base from V and 3 bases from J, with 10 bases in between. The length of the CDR3 is 14 residues. CDR1 SGHKS and CDR2 YYEKEE come from the germline V gene (reference sequence). This chain's CDR3 is CASSLSGEYTEAFF. The DNA of the CDR3 is TGTGCCAGCAGCTTGAGCGGGGAATACACTGAAGCTTTCTTT.

This clone was found a few times. The rearrangement uses TRBV5-1 and TRBJ1-3, with a tentative D call TRBD1 (6 bases). Germline values: CDR1 SGHRS, CDR2 YFSETQ. There are 17 residues in the CDR3. Between the trimmed V and J ends, which lost 0 bases and 2 bases, there was a span of 15 bases. CDR3 sequence: CASSLEPRGGTGNTIYF. The CDR3 bases are TGCGCCAGCAGCTTGGAGCCCCGGGGGGGCACTGGAAACACCATATATTTT.

The rearrangement links TRBV7-9 to TRBJ2-5; maybe TRBD1 (5 bases). The germline gives CDR1 SEHNR, CDR2 FQNEAQ (reference sequence). This CDR3 contains 13 residues. V was cut by 6 bases and J by 2 bases, with 10 bases left in between. CDR3 sequence reads: CASRVTVQETQYF. The CDR3 bases are TGTGCCAGCAGAGTGACAGTTCAAGAGACCCAGTACTTC.

There are a few counts of this clone. The chain uses TRBV4-3 and TRBJ1-2; TRBD1 might be the D (5 bases). Germline CDR1 LGHNA, CDR2 YSLEER. CDR3 length equals 15 residues. V was shortened by 0 bases and J by 5 bases, with 13 bases between the two germline ends. The DNA for the CDR3 is TGCGCCAGCAGCCAAGATTCCCAGGGAGGTTATGGCTACACCTTC. Residues: CASSQDSQGGYGYTF.

The chain employs TRBV28 and TRBJ2-4, with D perhaps matching TRBD1 (7 bases). The CDR3 contains 16 residues. Germline-derived CDR1 and CDR2 are MDHEN and SYDVKM. Trimming removed 2 bases at V and 0 bases at J, with 11 bases between. The CDR3 DNA reads as TGTGCCAGCAGTTTAGGAGGGGGCCTAGCCAAAAACATTCAGTACTTC. As protein: CASSLGGGLAKNIQYF.

This sequence joins TRBV28 and TRBJ2-2; 10 bases fit TRBD2. The CDR3 extends over 16 amino acids. V lost 5 bases, J lost 0 bases, and 3 bases stayed unmatched. CDR1 is MDHEN and CDR2 is SYDVKM in the germline V gene. The CDR3 coding sequence is TGTGCCAGCAGTCCTAGCGGGGGCTCGAACACCGGGGAGCTGTTTTTT. Protein sequence: CASSPSGGSNTGELFF. The full variable domain, completed using reference TRBV28 and TRBJ2-2, is DVKVTQSSRYLVKRTGEKVFLECVQDMDHENMFWYRQDPGLGLRLIYFSYDVKMKEKGDIPEGYSVSREKKERFSLILESASTNQTSMYLCASSPSGGSNTGELFFGEGSRLTVL.

The rearrangement joins TRBV9 to TRBJ2-7; 7 bases align to TRBD2. Trimming removed 4 bases from V and 3 bases from J; junction bases left unmatched: 4. Germline V lookup: CDR1 SGDLS, CDR2 YYNGEE. The CDR3 runs 13 residues. The CDR3 DNA reads TGTGCCAGCAGCCCCGGGGACTACTACGAGCAGTACTTC. This translates into CASSPGDYYEQYF.

V usage is TRBV9 and J usage is TRBJ2-1, with 9 bases identical to TRBD2. V lost 4 bases to trimming and J lost 10 bases; unmatched junction nucleotides: 9. The V gene's germline CDR1 is SGDLS and CDR2 YYNGEE. The CDR3 loop spans 14 amino acids. This CDR3 is CASSRSGGSEEQFF. The CDR3 nucleotides read TGTGCCAGCAGCCGTAGCGGGGGTTCGGAGGAGCAGTTCTTC.

The DNA of the CDR3 is TGTGCCAGCAGTGCCATCCGGGGGGACACAGATACGCAGTATTTT. The encoded protein is CASSAIRGDTDTQYF. This chain uses TRBV25-1 with TRBJ2-3, with 7 bases fitting TRBD2. Unmatched junction bases numbered 6, after V lost 4 bases and J lost 2 bases. Germline V gene lookup returns CDR1 MGHDK and CDR2 SYGVNS. The length of the CDR3 is 15 residues.

The chain recombines TRBV19 with TRBJ2-2, with a possible D match to TRBD1 (6 bases). Germline V lookup: CDR1 LNHDA, CDR2 SQIVND (reference sequence). Trimming shortened V by 3 bases and J by 11 bases, and 22 bases separated the two germline ends. This CDR3 has 16 residues. The CDR3 loop reads CASSISSGQRALELFF. DNA of the CDR3: TGTGCCAGTAGTATCTCAAGCGGACAGAGAGCATTAGAGCTGTTTTTT. The whole variable domain, filled in from reference TRBV19 and TRBJ2-2, reads DGGITQSPKYLFRKEGQNVTLSCEQNLNHDAMYWYRQDPGQGLRLIYYSQIVNDFQKGDIAEGYSVSREKKESFPLTVTSAQKNPTAFYLCASSISSGQRALELFFGEGSRLTVL.

This chain's CDR3 is CASSPLGSGGKTEAFF. The CDR3 DNA reads TGTGCCAGCTCACCCCTAGGTTCAGGGGGCAAGACTGAAGCTTTCTTT. The V and J genes are TRBV18 and TRBJ1-1, with TRBD1 matching 8 bases. This CDR3 comprises 16 residues. V gave up 3 bases and J gave up 5 bases; unmatched junction bases: 11. Germline CDR1 KGHSH, CDR2 LQKENI.

The rearrangement joins TRBV7-9 to TRBJ2-1; 7 positions agree with TRBD1. Unmatched junction bases numbered 6, after V lost 0 bases and J lost 4 bases. Germline CDR1 and CDR2: SEHNR and FQNEAQ (reference sequence). CDR3 length equals 16 residues. CDR3 in amino acids: CASSLAGQGEYNEQFF. The CDR3 bases are TGTGCCAGCAGCTTAGCGGGGCAGGGGGAGTACAATGAGCAGTTCTTC.

This clone was detected only once. This chain joins TRBV6-5 and TRBJ2-3, with a possible D match to TRBD2 (6 bases). Per the germline V gene, CDR1 is MNHEY and CDR2 is SVGAGI. Trimming took off 0 bases at V and 7 bases at J, with 8 bases between the two ends. The CDR3 is 13 residues long. The CDR3 here is CASSYSEGNTQYF. The CDR3 DNA follows: TGTGCCAGCAGTTACTCGGAGGGGAATACGCAGTATTTT.

This chain connects TRBV5-4 to TRBJ2-1; TRBD2 matches at 16 bases. The V gene end was trimmed by 5 bases and the J gene end by 9 bases; junction bases not matched to a gene: 5. This CDR3 is built from 15 residues. Looked up from germline, CDR1 is SGHNT and CDR2 is YYREEE (reference sequence). The CDR3 sequence is CASRAGTSGGAEQFF. Written as DNA, the CDR3 is TGTGCCAGCAGGGCCGGGACTAGCGGGGGGGCTGAGCAGTTCTTC.

V usage is TRBV4-3 and J usage is TRBJ2-3; 11 nucleotides match TRBD2. Trimming at V came to 4 bases and at J to 1 base, leaving 4 bases not matched to a gene. CDR3 length equals 16 residues. Looked up from germline, CDR1 is LGHNA and CDR2 is YSLEER. The chain's CDR3 is CASSLSGGVGTDTQYF. The CDR3 DNA reads as TGCGCCAGCAGCCTTAGCGGGGGGGTTGGCACAGATACGCAGTATTTT.

V is TRBV7-8 and J is TRBJ2-6; 8 bases are a match to TRBD1. V lost 0 bases, J lost 4 bases, and 5 bases stayed unmatched. CDR3 length: 17 residues. The germline CDR1 and CDR2 sequences are SGHVS and FQNEAQ. The CDR3 spells CASSLAQGGTGANVLTF. The CDR3 nucleotides are TGTGCCAGCAGCTTAGCACAGGGGGGAACAGGGGCCAACGTCCTGACTTTC.